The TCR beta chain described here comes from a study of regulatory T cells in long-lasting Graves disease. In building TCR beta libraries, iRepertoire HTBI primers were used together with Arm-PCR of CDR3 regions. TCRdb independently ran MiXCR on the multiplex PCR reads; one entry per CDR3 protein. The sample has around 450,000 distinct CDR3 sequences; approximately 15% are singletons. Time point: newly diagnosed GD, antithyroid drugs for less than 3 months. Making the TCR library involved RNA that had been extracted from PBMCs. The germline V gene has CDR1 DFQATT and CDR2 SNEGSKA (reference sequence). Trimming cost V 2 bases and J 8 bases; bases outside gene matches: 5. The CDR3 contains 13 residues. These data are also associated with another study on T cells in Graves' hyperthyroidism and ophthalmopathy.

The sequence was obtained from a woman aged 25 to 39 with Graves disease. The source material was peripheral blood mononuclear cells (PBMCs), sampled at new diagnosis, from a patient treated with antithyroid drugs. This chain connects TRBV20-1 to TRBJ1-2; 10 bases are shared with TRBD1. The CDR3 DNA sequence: TGCAGTGCTAGATCGGACAGGGGGAGAGGCTACACCTTC. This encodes CSARSDRGRGYTF.